This paragraph covers one TCR beta chain sequence. This entry belongs to a study of blood T cell repertoires in COVID-19. On the study more broadly: T cells, B-cell-depleted T cells, or PBMCs supplied cDNA or gDNA.

The Seattle patients joined while their infection was active and were tracked longitudinally afterward. Trimming stripped 0 bases from V and 8 bases from J, with 21 bases between. The CDR3 spans 16 residues. Germline values: CDR1 GTSNPN, CDR2 SVGIG (reference sequence). In the authors' methods: Amplification from reference gene primers served as the basis for estimated nucleated cell counts. Libraries were prepared by immunoSEQ multiplex PCR; TCRdb keeps only in-frame clonotypes and omits some of them. V and J calls and clone size are as listed in that table; D and trimming were resolved from the DNA. The profile shows some 200,000 clones, around 81% of them singletons.

The chain joins TRBV30 to TRBJ2-3; the D gene is possibly TRBD2 (5 bases). This receptor was obtained from a woman of 80 years or more with COVID-19, enrolled during active disease. The sequenced sample consisted of peripheral blood. CDR3 protein: CAWSVGLEAILGTQYF. The CDR3, as DNA: TGTGCCTGGAGTGTCGGACTTGAGGCGATTCTCGGTACGCAGTATTTT.